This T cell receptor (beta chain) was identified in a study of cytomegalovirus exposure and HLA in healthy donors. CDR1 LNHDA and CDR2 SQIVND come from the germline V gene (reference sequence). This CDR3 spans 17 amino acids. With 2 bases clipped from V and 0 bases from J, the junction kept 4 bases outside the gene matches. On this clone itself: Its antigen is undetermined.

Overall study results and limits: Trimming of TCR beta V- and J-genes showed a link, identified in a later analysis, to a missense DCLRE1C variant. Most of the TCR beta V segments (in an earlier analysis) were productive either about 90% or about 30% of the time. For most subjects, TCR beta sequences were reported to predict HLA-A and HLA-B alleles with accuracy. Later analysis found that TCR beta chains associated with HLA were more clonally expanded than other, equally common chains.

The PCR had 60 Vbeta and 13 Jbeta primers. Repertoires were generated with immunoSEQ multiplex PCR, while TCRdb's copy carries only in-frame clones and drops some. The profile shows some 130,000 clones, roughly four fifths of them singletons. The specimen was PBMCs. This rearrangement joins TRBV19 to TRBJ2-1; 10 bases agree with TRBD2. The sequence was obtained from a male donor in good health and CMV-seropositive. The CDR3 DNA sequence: TGTGCCAGTAGTATAAGACTAGCGGGTACCTCCTACAATGAGCAGTTCTTC. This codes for CASSIRLAGTSYNEQFF.